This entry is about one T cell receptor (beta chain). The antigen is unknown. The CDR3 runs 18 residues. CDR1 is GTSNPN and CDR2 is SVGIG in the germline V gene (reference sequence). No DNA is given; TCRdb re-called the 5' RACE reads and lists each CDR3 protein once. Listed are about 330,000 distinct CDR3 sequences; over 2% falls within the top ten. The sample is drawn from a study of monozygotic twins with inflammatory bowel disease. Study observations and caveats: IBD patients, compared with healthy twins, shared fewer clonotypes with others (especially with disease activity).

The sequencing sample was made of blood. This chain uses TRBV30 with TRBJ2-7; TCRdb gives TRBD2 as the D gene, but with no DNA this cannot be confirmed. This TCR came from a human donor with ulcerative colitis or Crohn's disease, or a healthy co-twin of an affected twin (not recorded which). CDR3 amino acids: CAWSPRTSGPPSSYEQYF.